The text below deals with one TCR beta chain. The target of this receptor is not known. Within one base of it there is no much larger clone, and no base qualities were kept. The immunoSEQ Assay, a bias-controlled multiplex PCR, was used to amplify TCRbeta CDR3 regions from genomic DNA. Concerning the study's data processing: Nucleated cell counts per sample were estimated from amplification of reference gene primers within the assay. To quantify the absolute abundance of each unique TCRbeta CDR3 rearrangement, sequence reads were collapsed and filtered. For each sample, productive Simpson clonality was calculated as the square root of Simpson's diversity index across productive rearrangements. TCRdb mirrors the immuneACCESS table, restricted to in-frame sequences. Some clones are absent from its copies; in checked studies, under half trace to an unresolved V gene, and the reason for the others is unknown. That table furnishes V, J and clone size, whereas the DNA furnished D and trimming. The sample records 100,000 to 150,000 clones, 84% of which are singletons. The top ten constitute about 4% of the sample.

This sample stems from a study of blood T cell repertoires in COVID-19 (dated by TCRdb to 2018 to 2020). Concerning the study at large: Samples covering the acute and convalescent phases of COVID-19 were provided by collaborators in the United States, Italy and Spain. The material from the prospective study consisted of cDNA or gDNA derived from T cells, B-cell-depleted T cells, or PBMCs. Subjects who had been exposed to COVID-19, were actively infected with it, or had recovered from it provided the deeply sampled blood TCRbeta repertoires that made up the dataset. A freely available public database, intended as a resource for researchers studying the immune response to SARS-CoV-2, is where the repertoires were released. The samples were drawn from the first 160 participants of the ongoing ImmuneRACE study and from under 1,500 subjects provided by 6 global collaborators. A de-identified subject ID, COVID-19 status, age in years and sex were almost always included in the sample metadata. HLA class I and class II types, where available, came from metadata supplied by the sample provider rather than from assay-based typing. On the study overall, not on this receptor specifically: The amount of clinical and demographic metadata varied by source and participant and was provided uncurated.

Enrolling through a virtual design, the prospective study's participants ranged in age from roughly 18 to 95 years and lived across some 23 United States geographic areas. In the prospective study, participants were assigned to cohorts based on the clinical history participants reported in a screening survey and a study questionnaire. For ImmuneRACE Cohort 3, a participant was defined as recovered based on two consecutive negative NP/OP PCR tests, clearance by a healthcare professional, or resolution of symptoms. In the prospective study, whole blood, serum and a nasopharyngeal or oropharyngeal swab were collected from each participant by mobile phlebotomists. Over a roughly 2-month period, participants in the prospective study had the option of providing additional blood draws and questionnaires. Prospective study blood samples were shipped either frozen or at room temperature before DNA extraction.

The CDR3, from cysteine to phenylalanine, totals 14 residues. The only DNA kept is the CDR3, 42 bases in frame from the first base. Reading the germline V gene gives CDR1 SGHVS and CDR2 FQNEAQ. Trimming at the junction amounts to 8 bases on V and 2 bases on J, and the germline ends lie 15 bases apart. The TCR comes from a woman under 40 who had recovered from COVID-19. Recombination linked TRBV7-8 to TRBJ1-2, with the D segment identity uncertain. Sequencing input: PBMCs or T cells enriched from blood (not recorded which). The nucleotides read TGTGCCAGCTCCACCACGGGCGGGAACTATGGCTACACCTTC. It encodes CASSTTGGNYGYTF.